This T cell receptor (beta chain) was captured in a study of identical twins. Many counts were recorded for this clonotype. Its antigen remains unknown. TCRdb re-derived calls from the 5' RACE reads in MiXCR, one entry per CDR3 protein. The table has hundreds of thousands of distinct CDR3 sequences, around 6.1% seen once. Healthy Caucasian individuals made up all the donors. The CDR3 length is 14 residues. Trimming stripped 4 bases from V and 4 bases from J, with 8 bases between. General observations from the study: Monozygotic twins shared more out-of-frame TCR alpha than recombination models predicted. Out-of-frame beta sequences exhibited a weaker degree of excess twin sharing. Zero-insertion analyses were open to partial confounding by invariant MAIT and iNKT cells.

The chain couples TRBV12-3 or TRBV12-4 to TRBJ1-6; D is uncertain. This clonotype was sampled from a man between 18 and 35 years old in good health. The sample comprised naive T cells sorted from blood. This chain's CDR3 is CASSSAHYNSPLHF. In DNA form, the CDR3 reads TGTGCCAGCAGTTCCGCGCATTATAATTCACCCCTCCACTTT.